One and the same sample provided the 14 T cell receptor beta chains below, sequenced in a study of T cell repertoires in cytomegalovirus infection. Each CDR3 protein is one row after TCRdb ran MiXCR on the reads. The profile covers some 920,000 distinct CDR3 sequences, with roughly 31% appearing a single time and around 15% taken by the ten largest. These receptors lack a known antigen. Sequencing was performed on cultured CD8+ T cells from PBMCs, taken from culture after CMV antigen stimulation. The source of these receptors is a human donor in good health (CMV status not recorded). Some clones in this sample may be carry-over from other donors' samples.

At least ten counts were recorded for this clonotype. The V gene is TRBV12-3 or TRBV12-4, the J gene TRBJ2-3, with 9 bases lining up with TRBD1. V gave up 3 bases and J gave up 4 bases; unmatched junction bases: 5. The CDR3 has 15 amino acids. CDR3 DNA sequence: TGTGCCAGCAGTTTTGCGGGACAGGGATCAGATACGCAGTATTTT. Its translation: CASSFAGQGSDTQYF.

This clonotype was counted only a few times. The chain recombines TRBV7-3 with TRBJ2-3; 11 bases line up with TRBD2. Trimming cost V 0 bases and J 0 bases; bases outside gene matches: 8. Germline V gene lookup returns CDR1 SGHTA and CDR2 FQGTGA. The CDR3 sequence is 19 residues long. The CDR3 loop reads CASSLTLAGGRYSTDTQYF. The DNA for the CDR3 is TGTGCCAGCAGCTTAACGTTAGCGGGGGGGCGTTACAGCACAGATACGCAGTATTTT.

The chain uses TRBV7-9 and TRBJ2-5; 7 bases agree with TRBD1. The CDR3 spans 14 residues. Germline CDR1 SEHNR, CDR2 FQNEAQ (reference sequence). Germline trimming cut 1 base from V and 5 bases from J; bases unmatched to any gene: 4. In nucleotides, the CDR3 is TGTGCCAGCAGCTTAGTTGGGACAGCGGAGACCCAGTACTTC. Translating it yields CASSLVGTAETQYF.

The chain joins TRBV18 to TRBJ1-4; TRBD1 might be the D (5 bases). The CDR3 is 15 amino acids. V lost 2 bases and J 7 bases, leaving 14 bases between the germline ends. Germline lookup yields CDR1 KGHSH and CDR2 LQKENI. Here the CDR3 reads CASSPTGGGGEKLFF. CDR3 DNA sequence: TGTGCCAGCTCACCAACGGGAGGCGGGGGTGAAAAACTGTTTTTT.

The chain links TRBV27 to TRBJ1-1, with a weak D call TRBD1 (6 bases). The germline V gene encodes CDR1 MNHEY and CDR2 SMNVEV (reference sequence). V lost 4 bases and J lost 3, with 12 bases in between. The CDR3 contains 14 residues. In nucleotides, the CDR3 is TGTGCCAGCAGTTCTCCCCGACAGGACACTGAAGCTTTCTTT. Its protein product is CASSSPRQDTEAFF.

This clonotype was detected many times. J is TRBJ2-1 and V is TRBV7-9; D perhaps matches TRBD2 (6 bases). This CDR3 region has 12 residues. CDR1 and CDR2 (germline): SEHNR, FQNEAQ (reference sequence). V lost 8 bases, J lost 8 bases, and 13 bases lay in between. In DNA, the CDR3 is TGTGCCAGCGGAGGGACGTGGGATGAGCAGTTCTTC. This codes for CASGGTWDEQFF.

This clonotype was seen ten or more times. The CDR3 nucleotides read TGTGCCAGCAGCGGCACTGGAAGCCTACAAGAGACCCAGTACTTC. This gives the protein CASSGTGSLQETQYF. The J gene is TRBJ2-5, the V gene TRBV7-8; D unresolved. The CDR3 runs 15 residues. Germline loops: CDR1 SGHVS, CDR2 FQNEAQ. Trimming left V 5 bases short and J 2 bases short, with 15 bases between.

The chain employs TRBV27 and TRBJ2-2; D gene unclear. The CDR3 totals 16 residues. The V gene's germline CDR1 is MNHEY and CDR2 SMNVEV (reference sequence). Trimming took off 1 base at V and 0 bases at J, with 9 bases between the two ends. The DNA of the CDR3 is TGTGCCAGCAGTTTATTGCACCTTACGAACACCGGGGAGCTGTTTTTT. Translation: CASSLLHLTNTGELFF.

This clonotype was seen more than once but under ten times. The J gene is TRBJ1-2, the V gene TRBV11-2, with a possible D match to TRBD1 (5 bases). The V gene lost 1 base and the J gene lost 6 bases, with 12 bases spanning the gap. CDR1 and CDR2 from the germline V gene are SGHAT and FQNNGV. This CDR3 comprises 14 residues. CDR3 sequence (DNA): TGTGCCAGCAGCTTAGCGTACCGGGGGGATGGCTACACCTTC. This gives the protein CASSLAYRGDGYTF.

This clonotype was detected a few times. The chain couples TRBV6-1 to TRBJ2-2, with D perhaps matching TRBD1 (5 bases). CDR1 MNHNS and CDR2 SASEGT come from the germline V gene. The CDR3 has 13 residues. V was cut by 7 bases and J by 2 bases, with 8 bases left in between. CDR3 DNA sequence: TGTGCCAGCAAAGGGGAAAACACCGGGGAGCTGTTTTTT. Its protein product is CASKGENTGELFF.

This clonotype has just a few counts. V and J are TRBV4-1 and TRBJ2-7; TRBD1 matches at 8 bases. The germline V gene has CDR1 MGHRA and CDR2 YSYEKL. V dropped 1 base and J dropped 5; count of bases not matched to a gene: 10. CDR3 size: 16 residues. CDR3 region: CASSQGPGQGIHEQYF. The DNA for the CDR3 is TGCGCCAGCAGCCAAGGTCCCGGACAGGGAATCCACGAGCAGTACTTC.

This rearrangement joins TRBV2 to TRBJ1-2; TRBD1 matches 8 bases. The CDR3 sequence is 13 residues long. Looked up from germline, CDR1 is SNHLY and CDR2 is FYNNEI. V dropped 8 bases and J dropped 4; count of bases not matched to a gene: 6. The CDR3 spells CASVGQGGYGYTF. CDR3 DNA: TGTGCCAGCGTAGGACAGGGAGGCTATGGCTACACCTTC. The full variable domain, its missing parts supplied by reference TRBV2 and TRBJ1-2, is EPEVTQTPSHQVTQMGQEVILRCVPISNHLYFYWYRQILGQKVEFLVSFYNNEISEKSEIFDDQFSVERPDGSNFTLKIRSTKLEDSAMYFCASVGQGGYGYTFGSGTRLTVV.

This clonotype was seen many times. The rearrangement uses TRBV7-8 and TRBJ2-3; D call uncertain. The CDR3 loop spans 14 amino acids. Germline CDR1 is SGHVS and CDR2 is FQNEAQ. The V and J ends lost 1 base and 4 bases respectively, with 9 bases between them. The CDR3: CASSLGGSPDTQYF. CDR3 DNA: TGTGCCAGCAGCTTAGGTGGTTCCCCAGATACGCAGTATTTT.

This sequence joins TRBV4-3 and TRBJ2-7; D remains ambiguous. Trimming cost V 0 bases and J 0 bases, with 9 bases left between them. The CDR3 consists of 15 residues. The V gene's germline CDR1 is LGHNA and CDR2 YSLEER. CDR3 amino acids: CASSQDWDGSYEQYV. The CDR3 DNA reads as TGCGCCAGCAGCCAAGACTGGGATGGCTCCTACGAGCAGTACGTC.